The present TCR beta chain was sequenced within a study of neurological immune-mediated disorders. Study outcomes and limitations: None of the CDR3 amino acid sequences of expanded clones recurred across subjects, suggesting private repertoires in all groups. TCR clonal expansion peaked in HTLV-1-associated myelopathy patients and was lowest in multiple sclerosis patients.

The unsorted libraries were made from 2 million PBMCs kept at -80 C. Each CDR3 protein gets one entry after TCRdb re-called the 5' RACE reads with MiXCR. The repertoire consists of some 70,000 distinct CDR3 sequences, with about 4.9% occurring once and the leading ten covering about 6.9%. To note about this clonotype: What it recognizes is unknown.

This CDR3 contains 13 residues. CDR1 and CDR2 (germline): SGDLS, YYNGEE. Trimming pared 0 bases from V and 1 base from J, leaving 3 bases between. This chain uses TRBV9 with TRBJ2-3, with D hard to call. What was sequenced was PBMCs. This receptor was identified in a man younger than 40 with multiple sclerosis. CDR3 sequence reads: CASSVGGTDTQYF. The CDR3 DNA follows: TGTGCCAGCAGCGTAGGTGGCACAGATACGCAGTATTTT.